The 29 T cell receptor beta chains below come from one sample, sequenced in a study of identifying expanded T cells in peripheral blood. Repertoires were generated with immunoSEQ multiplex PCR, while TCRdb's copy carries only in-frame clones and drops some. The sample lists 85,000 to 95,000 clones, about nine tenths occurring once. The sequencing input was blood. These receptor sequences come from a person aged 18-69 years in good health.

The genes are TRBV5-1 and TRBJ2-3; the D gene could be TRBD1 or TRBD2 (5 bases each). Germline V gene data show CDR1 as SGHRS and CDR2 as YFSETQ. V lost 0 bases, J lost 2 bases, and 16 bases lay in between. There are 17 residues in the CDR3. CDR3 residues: CASSLVSGEGITDTQYF. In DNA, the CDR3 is TGCGCCAGCAGCTTGGTTTCGGGTGAGGGGATCACAGATACGCAGTATTTT.

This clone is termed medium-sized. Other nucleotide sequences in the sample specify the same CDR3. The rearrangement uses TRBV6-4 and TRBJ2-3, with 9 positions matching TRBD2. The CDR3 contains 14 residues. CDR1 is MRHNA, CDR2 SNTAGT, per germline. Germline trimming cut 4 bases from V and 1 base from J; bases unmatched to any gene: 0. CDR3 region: CASSGTSGTDTQYF. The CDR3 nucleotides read TGTGCCAGCAGTGGGACTAGCGGCACAGATACGCAGTATTTT.

CDR3 region: CSARTPPGAFF. The CDR3 DNA sequence: TGCAGTGCTAGAACTCCCCCCGGAGCTTTCTTT. The rearrangement uses TRBV20-1 and TRBJ1-1, with unresolved D. This CDR3 has 11 amino acids. The ends were cut back, 2 bases at V and 10 bases at J, with 11 bases in the middle. Per germline, CDR1 DFQATT and CDR2 SNEGSKA (reference sequence).

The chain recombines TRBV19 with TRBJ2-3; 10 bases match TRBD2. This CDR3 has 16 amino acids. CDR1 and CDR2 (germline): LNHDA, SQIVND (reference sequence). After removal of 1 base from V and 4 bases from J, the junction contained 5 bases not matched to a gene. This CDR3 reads CASSIGLAGVADTQYF. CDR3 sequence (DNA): TGTGCCAGTAGTATAGGCCTAGCGGGAGTGGCAGATACGCAGTATTTT.

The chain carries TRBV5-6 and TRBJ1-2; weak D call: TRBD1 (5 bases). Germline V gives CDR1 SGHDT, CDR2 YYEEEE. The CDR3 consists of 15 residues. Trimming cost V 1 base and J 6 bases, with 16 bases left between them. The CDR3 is CASSLSQGTGDGYTF. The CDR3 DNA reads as TGTGCCAGCAGCTTGTCCCAGGGAACTGGTGATGGCTACACCTTC.

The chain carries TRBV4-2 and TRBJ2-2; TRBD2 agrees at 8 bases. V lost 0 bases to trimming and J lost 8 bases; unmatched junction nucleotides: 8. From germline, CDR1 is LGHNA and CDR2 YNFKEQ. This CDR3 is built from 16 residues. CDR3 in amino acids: CASSQDSGGANGELFF. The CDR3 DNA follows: TGTGCCAGCAGCCAAGATTCCGGGGGGGCCAATGGGGAGCTGTTTTTT.

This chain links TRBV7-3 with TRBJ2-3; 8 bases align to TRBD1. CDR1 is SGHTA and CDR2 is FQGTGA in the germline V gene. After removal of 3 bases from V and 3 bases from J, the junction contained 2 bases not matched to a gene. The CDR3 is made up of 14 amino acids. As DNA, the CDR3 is TGTGCCAGCAGCTTCGGACAGGGTACAGATACGCAGTATTTT. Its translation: CASSFGQGTDTQYF.

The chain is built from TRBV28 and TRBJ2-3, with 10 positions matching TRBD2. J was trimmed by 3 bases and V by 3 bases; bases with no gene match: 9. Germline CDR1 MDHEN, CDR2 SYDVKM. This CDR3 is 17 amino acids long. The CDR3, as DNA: TGTGCCAGCAGTTTCACCCGAGCGGGAGGGGAGACAGATACGCAGTATTTT. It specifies CASSFTRAGGETDTQYF.

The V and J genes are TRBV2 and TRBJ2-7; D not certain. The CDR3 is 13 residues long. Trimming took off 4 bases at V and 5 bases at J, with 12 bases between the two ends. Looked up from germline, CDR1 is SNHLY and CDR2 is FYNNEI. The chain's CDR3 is CASSGFVDNEQYF. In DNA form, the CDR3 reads TGTGCCAGCAGTGGATTCGTAGACAACGAGCAGTACTTC.

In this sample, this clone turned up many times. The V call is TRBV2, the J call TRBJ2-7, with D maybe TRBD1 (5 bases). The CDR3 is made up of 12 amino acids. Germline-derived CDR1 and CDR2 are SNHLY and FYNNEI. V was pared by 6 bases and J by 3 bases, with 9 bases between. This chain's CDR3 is CASSQGIYEQYF. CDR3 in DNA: TGTGCCAGCAGCCAGGGTATCTACGAGCAGTACTTC.

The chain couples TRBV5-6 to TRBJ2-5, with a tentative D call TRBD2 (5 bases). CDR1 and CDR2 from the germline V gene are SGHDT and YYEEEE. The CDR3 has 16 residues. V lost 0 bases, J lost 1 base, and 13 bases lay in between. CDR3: CASSLVLALPQETQYF. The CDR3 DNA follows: TGTGCCAGCAGCTTGGTGTTAGCGCTTCCCCAAGAGACCCAGTACTTC.

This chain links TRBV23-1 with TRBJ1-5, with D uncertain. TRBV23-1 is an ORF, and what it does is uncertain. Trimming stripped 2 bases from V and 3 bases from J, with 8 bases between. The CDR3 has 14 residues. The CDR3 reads CASSQRPLNQPQHF. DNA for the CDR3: TGCGCCAGCAGTCAACGACCGCTCAATCAGCCCCAGCATTTT.

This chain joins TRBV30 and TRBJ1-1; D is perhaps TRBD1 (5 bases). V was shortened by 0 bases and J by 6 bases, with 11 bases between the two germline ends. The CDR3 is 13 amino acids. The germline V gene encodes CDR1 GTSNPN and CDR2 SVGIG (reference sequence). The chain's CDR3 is CAWSVWGGAEAFF. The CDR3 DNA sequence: TGTGCCTGGAGTGTATGGGGAGGGGCTGAAGCTTTCTTT.

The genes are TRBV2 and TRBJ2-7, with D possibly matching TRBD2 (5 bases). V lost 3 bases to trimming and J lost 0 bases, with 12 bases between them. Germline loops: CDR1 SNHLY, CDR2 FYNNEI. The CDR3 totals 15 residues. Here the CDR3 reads CASSEEAAFSYEQYF. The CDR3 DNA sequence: TGTGCCAGCAGTGAGGAGGCAGCCTTCTCCTACGAGCAGTACTTC.

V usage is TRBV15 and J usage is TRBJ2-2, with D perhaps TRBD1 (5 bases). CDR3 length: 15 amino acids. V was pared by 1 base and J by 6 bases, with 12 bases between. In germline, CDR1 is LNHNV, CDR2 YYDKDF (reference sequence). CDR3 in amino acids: CATSRGGSPAGELFF. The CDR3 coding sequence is TGTGCCACCAGCAGAGGGGGCAGCCCGGCCGGGGAGCTGTTTTTT.

CDR3 region: CASSLIGGNTIYF. In DNA form, the CDR3 reads TGTGCCAGCAGCCTGATCGGTGGAAACACCATATATTTT. J is TRBJ1-3 and V is TRBV5-6, with D unresolved. The V end was cut by 4 bases, the J end by 3 bases, with 8 bases between. The CDR3 has 13 residues. Germline loops: CDR1 SGHDT, CDR2 YYEEEE. Based on the CDR3 plus reference TRBV5-6 and TRBJ1-3, the full variable domain is DAGVTQSPTHLIKTRGQQVTLRCSPKSGHDTVSWYQQALGQGPQFIFQYYEEEERQRGNFPDRFSGHQFPNYSSELNVNALLLGDSALYLCASSLIGGNTIYFGEGSWLTVV.

CDR3 coding DNA: TGTGCCAGCAGCGAACTAGCGGGGGACTACAATGAGCAGTTCTTC. Translating gives CASSELAGDYNEQFF. The gene calls are TRBV6-4 and TRBJ2-1, with TRBD2 matching 11 bases. Germline CDR1 is MRHNA and CDR2 is SNTAGT. V was clipped by 6 bases and J by 3 bases; unmatched bases: 4. The CDR3 spans 15 residues.

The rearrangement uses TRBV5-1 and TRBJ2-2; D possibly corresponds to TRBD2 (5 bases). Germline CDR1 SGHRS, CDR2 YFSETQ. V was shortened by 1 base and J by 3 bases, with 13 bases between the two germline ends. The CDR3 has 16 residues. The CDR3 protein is CASSLWAGQDTGELFF. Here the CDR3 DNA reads TGCGCCAGCAGCTTGTGGGCGGGCCAGGACACCGGGGAGCTGTTTTTT.

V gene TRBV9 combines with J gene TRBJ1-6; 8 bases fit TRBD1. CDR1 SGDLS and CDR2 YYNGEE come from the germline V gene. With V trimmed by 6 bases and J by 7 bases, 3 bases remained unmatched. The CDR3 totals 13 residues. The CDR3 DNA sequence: TGTGCCAGCACCGGACAGGGAAATTCACCCCTCCACTTT. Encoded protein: CASTGQGNSPLHF. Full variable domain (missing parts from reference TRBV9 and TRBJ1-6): DSGVTQTPKHLITATGQRVTLRCSPRSGDLSVYWYQQSLDQGLQFLIQYYNGEERAKGNILERFSAQQFPDLHSELNLSSLELGDSALYFCASTGQGNSPLHFGNGTRLTVT.

CDR3: CASSSFTEAFF. CDR3 bases: TGTGCCAGCAGTTCTTTTACTGAAGCTTTCTTT. This chain connects TRBV28 to TRBJ1-1; D remains unclear. Trimming left V 4 bases short and J 5 bases short, with 5 bases between. CDR3 length: 11 residues. Looked up from germline, CDR1 is MDHEN and CDR2 is SYDVKM.

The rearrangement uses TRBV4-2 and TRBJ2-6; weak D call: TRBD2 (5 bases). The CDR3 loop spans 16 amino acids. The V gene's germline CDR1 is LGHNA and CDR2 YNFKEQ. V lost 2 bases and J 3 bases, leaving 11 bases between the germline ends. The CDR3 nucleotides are TGTGCCAGCAGCCAACGGGAAGGGAATGGGGCCAACGTCCTGACTTTC. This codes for CASSQREGNGANVLTF.

Here the CDR3 reads CASSLGTATNEKLFF. CDR3 nucleotide sequence: TGTGCCAGCAGCTTAGGTACAGCAACTAATGAAAAACTGTTTTTT. This chain joins TRBV7-9 and TRBJ1-4; D unresolved. Germline loops: CDR1 SEHNR, CDR2 FQNEAQ (reference sequence). The CDR3 totals 15 residues. V was cut by 1 base and J by 0 bases, with 6 bases left in between.

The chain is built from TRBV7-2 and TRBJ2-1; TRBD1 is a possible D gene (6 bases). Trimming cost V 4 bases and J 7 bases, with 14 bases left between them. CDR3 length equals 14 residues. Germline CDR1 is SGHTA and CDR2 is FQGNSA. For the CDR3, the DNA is TGTGCCAGCAGCTCCAGGGGTTTGGTTAATGAGCAGTTCTTC. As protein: CASSSRGLVNEQFF.

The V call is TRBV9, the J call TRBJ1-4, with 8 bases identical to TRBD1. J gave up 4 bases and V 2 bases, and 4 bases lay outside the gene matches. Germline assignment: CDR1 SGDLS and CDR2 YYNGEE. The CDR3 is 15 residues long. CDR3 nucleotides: TGTGCCAGCAGCGTCGGGACAGGAAGTAATGAAAAACTGTTTTTT. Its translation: CASSVGTGSNEKLFF.

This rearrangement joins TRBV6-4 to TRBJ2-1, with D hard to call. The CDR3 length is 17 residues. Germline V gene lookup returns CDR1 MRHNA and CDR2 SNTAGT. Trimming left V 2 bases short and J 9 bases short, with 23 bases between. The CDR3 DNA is TGTGCCAGCAGTGACAAGGCCGCCACCGGAGAAGTCGGTGAGCAGTTCTTC. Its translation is CASSDKAATGEVGEQFF.

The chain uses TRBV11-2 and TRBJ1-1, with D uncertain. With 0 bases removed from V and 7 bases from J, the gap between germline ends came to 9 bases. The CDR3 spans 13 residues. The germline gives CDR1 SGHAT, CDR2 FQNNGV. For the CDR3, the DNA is TGTGCCAGCAGCTTAGAAGGGTTCGGTGAAGCTTTCTTT. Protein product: CASSLEGFGEAFF.

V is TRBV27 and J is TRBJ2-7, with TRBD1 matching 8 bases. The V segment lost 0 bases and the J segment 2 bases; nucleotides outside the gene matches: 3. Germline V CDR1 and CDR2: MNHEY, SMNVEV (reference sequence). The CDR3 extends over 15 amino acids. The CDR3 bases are TGTGCCAGCAGTTTATCTTGGACAGGGACCTACGAGCAGTACTTC. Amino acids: CASSLSWTGTYEQYF.

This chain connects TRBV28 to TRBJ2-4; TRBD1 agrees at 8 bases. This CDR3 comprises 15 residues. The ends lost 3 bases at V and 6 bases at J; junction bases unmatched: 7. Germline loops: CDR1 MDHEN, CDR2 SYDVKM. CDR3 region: CASSFLDRVLNIQYF. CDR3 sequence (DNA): TGTGCCAGCAGTTTTTTGGACAGGGTTTTAAACATTCAGTACTTC. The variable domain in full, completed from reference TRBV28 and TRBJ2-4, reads DVKVTQSSRYLVKRTGEKVFLECVQDMDHENMFWYRQDPGLGLRLIYFSYDVKMKEKGDIPEGYSVSREKKERFSLILESASTNQTSMYLCASSFLDRVLNIQYFGAGTRLSVL.

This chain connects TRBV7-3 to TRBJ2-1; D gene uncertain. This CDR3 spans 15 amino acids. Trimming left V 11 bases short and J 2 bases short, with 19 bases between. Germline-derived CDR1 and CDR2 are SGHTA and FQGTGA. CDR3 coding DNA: TGTGCCCCCAGCTTTAGCCCCGACCCCTACAATGAGCAGTTCTTC. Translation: CAPSFSPDPYNEQFF.